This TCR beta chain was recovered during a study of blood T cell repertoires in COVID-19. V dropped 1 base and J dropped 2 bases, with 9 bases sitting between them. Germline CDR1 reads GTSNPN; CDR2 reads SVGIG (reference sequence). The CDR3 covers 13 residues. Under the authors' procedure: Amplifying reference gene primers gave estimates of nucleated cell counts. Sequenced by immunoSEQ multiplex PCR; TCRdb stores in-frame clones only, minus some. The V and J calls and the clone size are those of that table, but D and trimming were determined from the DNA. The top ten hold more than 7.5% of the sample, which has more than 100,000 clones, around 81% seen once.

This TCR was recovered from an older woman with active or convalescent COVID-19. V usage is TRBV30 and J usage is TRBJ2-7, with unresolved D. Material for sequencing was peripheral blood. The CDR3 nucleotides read TGTGCCTGGAGTGCCAGGCTTCCCTACGAGCAGTACTTC. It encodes CAWSARLPYEQYF.